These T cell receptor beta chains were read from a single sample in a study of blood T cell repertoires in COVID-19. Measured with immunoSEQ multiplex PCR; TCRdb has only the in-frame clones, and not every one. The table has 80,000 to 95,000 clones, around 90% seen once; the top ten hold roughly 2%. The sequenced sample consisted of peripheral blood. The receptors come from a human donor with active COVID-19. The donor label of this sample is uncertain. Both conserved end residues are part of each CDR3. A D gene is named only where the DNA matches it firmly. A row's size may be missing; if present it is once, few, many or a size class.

CASRRGTNTEAFF	TGTGCCAGCAGACGGGGGACGAACACTGAAGCTTTCTTT	TRBV6-5	TRBJ1-1	.	.
CASSYGTSGGEKTQYF	TGTGCCAGCAGTTACGGGACTAGCGGGGGGGAAAAGACCCAGTACTTC	TRBV6-5	TRBJ2-5	TRBD2	.
CASSLTGGPYEQYF	TGTGCCAGCAGCTTGACAGGGGGGCCCTACGAGCAGTACTTC	TRBV5-5	TRBJ2-7	TRBD1	.
CASSSDRDEKLFF	TGTGCCAGCAGTTCCGACAGGGACGAAAAACTGTTTTTT	TRBV2	TRBJ1-4	TRBD1	.
CASSTTGDAYGYTF	TGTGCCAGCAGCACGACAGGGGATGCCTATGGCTACACCTTC	TRBV28	TRBJ1-2	TRBD1	.
CSVEEGKRPYEQYF	TGCAGCGTTGAAGAGGGAAAGCGGCCCTACGAGCAGTACTTC	TRBV29-1	TRBJ2-7	.	.
CASSRTGPTSGGPDTQYF	TGTGCCAGCAGCCGAACGGGGCCTACTAGCGGGGGACCAGATACGCAGTATTTT	TRBV7-3	TRBJ2-3	TRBD2	.
CASRGDADTQYF	TGTGCCAGTAGGGGAGACGCAGATACGCAGTATTTT	TRBV19	TRBJ2-3	.	.
CASSQVRRGGFTDTQYF	TGTGCCAGCAGCCAAGTACGGCGGGGGGGCTTTACAGATACGCAGTATTTT	TRBV4-2	TRBJ2-3	TRBD2	.
CASSVLAGEETQYF	TGTGCCAGCAGCGTATTAGCGGGGGAAGAGACCCAGTACTTC	TRBV9	TRBJ2-5	TRBD2	once
CSVEVGGGQSQETQYF	TGCAGCGTTGAAGTGGGTGGGGGACAGTCCCAAGAGACCCAGTACTTC	TRBV29-1	TRBJ2-5	TRBD1	.
CSDQLAAPRFGANVLTF	TGCAGCGACCAATTGGCAGCGCCCCGATTCGGGGCCAACGTCCTGACTTTC	TRBV29-1	TRBJ2-6	.	.
CASSRDRVFGYTF	TGTGCCAGCAGTAGGGACAGGGTTTTTGGCTACACCTTC	TRBV12-3/TRBV12-4	TRBJ1-2	TRBD1	once
CASRAPRITGELFF	TGTGCCAGCAGAGCCCCGAGGATAACCGGGGAGCTGTTTTTT	TRBV28	TRBJ2-2	.	.
CASSFQGTETQYF	TGTGCCAGCAGCTTCCAGGGTACAGAGACCCAGTACTTC	TRBV7-2	TRBJ2-5	.	.
CASSPPGLAGYNEQFF	TGTGCCAGCTCACCACCAGGACTAGCGGGGTACAATGAGCAGTTCTTC	TRBV18	TRBJ2-1	TRBD2	.
CASSAASGGITGELFF	TGTGCCAGCAGTGCCGCATCAGGGGGAATCACCGGGGAGCTGTTTTTT	TRBV6-1	TRBJ2-2	TRBD1	.
CASSLVGGGAGNEQFF	TGTGCCAGCAGCTTAGTTGGCGGGGGGGCCGGGAATGAGCAGTTCTTC	TRBV7-9	TRBJ2-1	TRBD2	.
CATPWDRGFNTGELFF	TGTGCCACCCCGTGGGACAGGGGTTTTAACACCGGGGAGCTGTTTTTT	TRBV24-1	TRBJ2-2	TRBD1	.
CASSLGHAVEQYF	TGTGCCAGCAGCTTAGGACACGCTGTCGAGCAGTACTTC	TRBV5-6	TRBJ2-7	.	.
CATRRDPMNTEAFF	TGTGCCACCAGGAGGGATCCCATGAACACTGAAGCTTTCTTT	TRBV15	TRBJ1-1	.	.
CASSQVGGLHTEAFF	TGCGCCAGCAGCCAAGTGGGGGGTTTACACACTGAAGCTTTCTTT	TRBV4-1	TRBJ1-1	.	.
CATYFSGANVLTF	TGTGCCACTTACTTCTCTGGGGCCAACGTCCTGACTTTC	TRBV2	TRBJ2-6	.	once
CASSREIYGYTF	TGTGCCAGCAGCAGGGAGATCTATGGCTACACCTTC	TRBV5-5	TRBJ1-2	.	.
CASSQEWRTGDGYTF	TGTGCCAGCAGCCAAGAGTGGCGGACAGGGGATGGCTACACCTTC	TRBV4-2	TRBJ1-2	TRBD1	.
CATSGTGTNYGYTF	TGTGCCACCAGTGGGACAGGGACTAACTATGGCTACACCTTC	TRBV24-1	TRBJ1-2	TRBD1	once
CSGIRGTTGELFF	TGCAGCGGAATCAGGGGAACGACCGGGGAGCTGTTTTTT	TRBV29-1	TRBJ2-2	.	.
CASSYLGQGAGYGYTF	TGTGCCAGCAGTTACTTAGGACAGGGGGCTGGTTATGGCTACACCTTC	TRBV6-6	TRBJ1-2	TRBD1	.
CASSVASAGGRQETQYF	TGTGCCAGCAGCGTAGCGTCGGCGGGGGGGCGCCAAGAGACCCAGTACTTC	TRBV9	TRBJ2-5	TRBD2	.
CAKGQSGNTIYF	TGTGCGAAGGGGCAGTCTGGAAACACCATATATTTT	TRBV2	TRBJ1-3	.	.
CASSQGQGSQPQHF	TGCGCCAGCAGCCAAGGACAGGGGTCGCAGCCCCAGCATTTT	TRBV4-1	TRBJ1-5	TRBD1	.
CASSQGQGLSGYTF	TGTGCCAGCAGCCAAGGCCAGGGGCTTAGTGGCTACACCTTC	TRBV3-1/TRBV3-2	TRBJ1-2	.	.
CASSGGGSPYNEQFF	TGTGCCAGCAGTGGAGGGGGCAGTCCCTACAATGAGCAGTTCTTC	TRBV25-1	TRBJ2-1	TRBD1	.
CASSQAQAYEQYF	TGTGCCAGCAGCCAAGCACAGGCCTACGAGCAGTACTTC	TRBV3-1/TRBV3-2	TRBJ2-7	.	.
CASSQAEGYGYTF	TGTGCCAGCAGCCAAGCAGAGGGATATGGCTACACCTTC	TRBV3-1/TRBV3-2	TRBJ1-2	.	.
CASSPRPGANVLTF	TGTGCCAGCAGCCCCCGTCCTGGGGCCAACGTCCTGACTTTC	TRBV3-1/TRBV3-2	TRBJ2-6	.	few
CSVEAGRTGELFF	TGCAGCGTTGAGGCAGGGCGAACCGGGGAGCTGTTTTTT	TRBV29-1	TRBJ2-2	.	.
CASSGRLTNEQFF	TGTGCCAGCAGTGGCCGACTTACTAATGAGCAGTTCTTC	TRBV2	TRBJ2-1	.	.
CASSLLAASTDTQYF	TGTGCCAGCAGTTTATTAGCGGCTAGCACAGATACGCAGTATTTT	TRBV27	TRBJ2-3	.	.
CASRRQGLRAGANVLTF	TGTGCCAGCAGGCGACAGGGCCTAAGGGCTGGGGCCAACGTCCTGACTTTC	TRBV5-5	TRBJ2-6	TRBD1	.
CASSLAGAEQYF	TGTGCCAGCAGCTTAGCGGGGGCGGAGCAGTACTTC	TRBV7-3	TRBJ2-7	.	few
CASTLGNQPYEQYF	TGTGCCAGTACTCTGGGCAACCAGCCCTACGAGCAGTACTTC	TRBV6-6	TRBJ2-7	.	.
CASSFPPGLRSYEQYF	TGTGCCAGCAGTTTCCCCCCGGGACTAAGATCCTACGAGCAGTACTTC	TRBV28	TRBJ2-7	TRBD2	.
CAISESPGNYGYTF	TGTGCCATCAGTGAGTCGCCGGGAAACTATGGCTACACCTTC	TRBV10-3	TRBJ1-2	.	.
CASSSDSLEVPLHF	TGTGCCAGCAGCTCCGACAGTCTAGAAGTCCCCCTCCACTTT	TRBV7-2	TRBJ1-6	.	.
CASSPGGASEQYF	TGTGCCAGCAGTCCGGGAGGGGCGAGCGAGCAGTACTTC	TRBV7-3	TRBJ2-7	TRBD2	.